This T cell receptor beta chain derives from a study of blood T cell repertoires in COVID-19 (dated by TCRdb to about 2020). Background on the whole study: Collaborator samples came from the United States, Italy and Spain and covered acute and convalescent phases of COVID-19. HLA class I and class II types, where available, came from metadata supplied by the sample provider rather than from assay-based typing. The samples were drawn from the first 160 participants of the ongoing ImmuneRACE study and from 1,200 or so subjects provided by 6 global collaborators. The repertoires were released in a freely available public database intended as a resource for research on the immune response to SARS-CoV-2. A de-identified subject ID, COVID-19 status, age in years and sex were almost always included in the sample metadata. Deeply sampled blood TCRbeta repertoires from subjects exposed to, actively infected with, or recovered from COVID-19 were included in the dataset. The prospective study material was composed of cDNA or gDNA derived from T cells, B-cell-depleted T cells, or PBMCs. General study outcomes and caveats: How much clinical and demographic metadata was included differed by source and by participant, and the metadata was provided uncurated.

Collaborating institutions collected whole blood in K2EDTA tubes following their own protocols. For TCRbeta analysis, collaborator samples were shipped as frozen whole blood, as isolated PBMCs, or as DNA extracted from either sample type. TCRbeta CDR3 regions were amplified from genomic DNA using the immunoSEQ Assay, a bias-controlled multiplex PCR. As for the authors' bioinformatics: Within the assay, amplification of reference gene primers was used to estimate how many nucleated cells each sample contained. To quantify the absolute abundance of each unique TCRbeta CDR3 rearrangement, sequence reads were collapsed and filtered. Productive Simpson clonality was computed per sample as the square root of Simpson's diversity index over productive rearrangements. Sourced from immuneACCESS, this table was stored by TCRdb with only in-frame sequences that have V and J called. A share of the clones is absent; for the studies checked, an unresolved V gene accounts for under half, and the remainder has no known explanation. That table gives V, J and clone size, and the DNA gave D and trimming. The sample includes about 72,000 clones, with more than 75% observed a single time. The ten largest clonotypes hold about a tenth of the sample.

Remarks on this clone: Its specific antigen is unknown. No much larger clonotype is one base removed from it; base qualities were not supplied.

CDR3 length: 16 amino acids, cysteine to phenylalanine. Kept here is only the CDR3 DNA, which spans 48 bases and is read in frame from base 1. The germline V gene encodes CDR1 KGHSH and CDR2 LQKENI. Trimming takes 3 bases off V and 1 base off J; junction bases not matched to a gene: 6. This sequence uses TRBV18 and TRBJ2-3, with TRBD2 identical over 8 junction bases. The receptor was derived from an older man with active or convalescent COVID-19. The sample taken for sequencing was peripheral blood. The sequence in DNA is TGTGCCAGCTCACCCGGGCCGGGACTAGGCACAGATACGCAGTATTTT. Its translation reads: CASSPGPGLGTDTQYF.